This T cell receptor beta chain stems from a study of T cell responses to AZD1222 COVID-19 vaccine. This clone has only a few counts. Trimming stripped 2 bases from V and 8 bases from J, with 9 bases between. The CDR3 extends over 12 amino acids. Data came from immunoSEQ multiplex PCR; TCRdb stores just in-frame clones and leaves some out. Altogether about 130,000 clones are present, about 90% being singletons, with the ten largest covering roughly 10%. Material: peripheral blood, obtained on day 0 of AZD1222 vaccination. The V call is TRBV12-3 or TRBV12-4, the J call TRBJ1-2; D is ambiguous. The TCR comes from an adult in good health. CDR3 protein: CASSLLGAGYTF. As DNA, the CDR3 is TGTGCCAGCAGTTTATTGGGAGCCGGCTACACCTTC.